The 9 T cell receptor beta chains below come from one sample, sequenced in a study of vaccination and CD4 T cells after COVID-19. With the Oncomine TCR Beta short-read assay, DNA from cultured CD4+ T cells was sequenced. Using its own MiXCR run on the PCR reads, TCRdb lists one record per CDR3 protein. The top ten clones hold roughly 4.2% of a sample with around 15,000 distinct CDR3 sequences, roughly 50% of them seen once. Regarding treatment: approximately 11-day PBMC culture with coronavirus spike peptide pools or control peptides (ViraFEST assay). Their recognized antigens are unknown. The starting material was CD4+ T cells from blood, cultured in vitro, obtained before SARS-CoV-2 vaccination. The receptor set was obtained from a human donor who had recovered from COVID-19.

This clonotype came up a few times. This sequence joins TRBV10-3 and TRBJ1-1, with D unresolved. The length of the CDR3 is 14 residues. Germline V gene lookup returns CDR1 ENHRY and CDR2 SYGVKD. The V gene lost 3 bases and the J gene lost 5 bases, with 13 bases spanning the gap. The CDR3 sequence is CAISEVLTGTEAFF. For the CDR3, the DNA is TGTGCCATCAGTGAAGTCCTTACGGGGACTGAAGCTTTCTTT.

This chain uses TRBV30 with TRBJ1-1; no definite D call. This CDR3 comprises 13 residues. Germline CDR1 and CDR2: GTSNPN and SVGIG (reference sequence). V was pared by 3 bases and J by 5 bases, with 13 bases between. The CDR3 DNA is TGTGCCTGGAGCTCCTTCGGGGTTACTGAAGCTTTCTTT. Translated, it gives CAWSSFGVTEAFF.

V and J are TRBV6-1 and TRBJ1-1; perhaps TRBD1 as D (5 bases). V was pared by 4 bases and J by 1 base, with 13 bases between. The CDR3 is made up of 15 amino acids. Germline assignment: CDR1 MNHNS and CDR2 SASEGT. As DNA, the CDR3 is TGTGCCAGCAGTGTAGGCGGGGCCGGGAACACTGAAGCTTTCTTT. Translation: CASSVGGAGNTEAFF.

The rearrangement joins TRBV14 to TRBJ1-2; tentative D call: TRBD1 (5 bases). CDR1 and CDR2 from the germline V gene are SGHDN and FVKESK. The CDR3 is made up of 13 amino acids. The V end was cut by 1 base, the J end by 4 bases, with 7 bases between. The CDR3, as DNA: TGTGCCAGCAGCCAAGTGACAGCCTATGGCTACACCTTC. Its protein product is CASSQVTAYGYTF.

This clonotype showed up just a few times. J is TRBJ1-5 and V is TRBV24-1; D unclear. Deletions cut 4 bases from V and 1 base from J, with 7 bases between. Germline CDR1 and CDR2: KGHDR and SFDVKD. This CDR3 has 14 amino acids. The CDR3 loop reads CATSDPGSNQPQHF. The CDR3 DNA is TGTGCCACCAGTGACCCCGGCAGCAATCAGCCCCAGCATTTT.

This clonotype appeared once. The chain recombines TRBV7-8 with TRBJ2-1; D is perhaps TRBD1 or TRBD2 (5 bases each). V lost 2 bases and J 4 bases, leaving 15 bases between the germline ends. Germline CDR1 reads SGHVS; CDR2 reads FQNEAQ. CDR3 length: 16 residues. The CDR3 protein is CASSLSPRGQYNEQFF. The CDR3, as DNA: TGTGCCAGCAGCTTATCCCCCCGGGGCCAGTACAATGAGCAGTTCTTC. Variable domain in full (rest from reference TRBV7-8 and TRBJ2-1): GAGVSQSPRYKVAKRGQDVALRCDPISGHVSLFWYQQALGQGPEFLTYFQNEAQLDKSGLPSDRFFAERPEGSVSTLKIQRTQQEDSAVYLCASSLSPRGQYNEQFFGPGTRLTVL.

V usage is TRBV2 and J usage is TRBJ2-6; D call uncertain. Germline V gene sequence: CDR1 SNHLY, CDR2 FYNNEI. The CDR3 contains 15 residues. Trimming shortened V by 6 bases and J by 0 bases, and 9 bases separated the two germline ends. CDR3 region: CASRDESSGANVLTF. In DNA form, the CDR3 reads TGTGCCAGCAGGGACGAGAGCTCTGGGGCCAACGTCCTGACTTTC.

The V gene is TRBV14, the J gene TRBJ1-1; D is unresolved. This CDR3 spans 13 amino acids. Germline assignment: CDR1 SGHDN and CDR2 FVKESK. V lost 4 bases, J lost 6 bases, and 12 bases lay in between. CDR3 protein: CASSPSRRAEAFF. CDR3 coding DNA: TGTGCCAGCAGCCCCTCTCGTCGCGCTGAAGCTTTCTTT.

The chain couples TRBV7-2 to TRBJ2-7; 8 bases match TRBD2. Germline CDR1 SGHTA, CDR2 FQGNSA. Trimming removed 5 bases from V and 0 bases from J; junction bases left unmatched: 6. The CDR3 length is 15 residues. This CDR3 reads CASSLSGGLSYEQYF. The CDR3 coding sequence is TGTGCCAGCAGCCTCTCGGGGGGGCTCTCCTACGAGCAGTACTTC.